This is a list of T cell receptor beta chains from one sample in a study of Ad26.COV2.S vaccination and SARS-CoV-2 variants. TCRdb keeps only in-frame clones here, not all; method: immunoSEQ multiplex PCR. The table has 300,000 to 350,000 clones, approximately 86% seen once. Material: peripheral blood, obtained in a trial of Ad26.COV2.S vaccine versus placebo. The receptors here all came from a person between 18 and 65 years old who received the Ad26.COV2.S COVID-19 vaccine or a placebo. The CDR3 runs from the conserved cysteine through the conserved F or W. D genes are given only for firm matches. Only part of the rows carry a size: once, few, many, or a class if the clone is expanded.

cdr3_nt: TGCGCCAGCAGGGCCGGAAGGGGCGGGAACACTGAAGCTTTCTTT
cdr3_aa: CASRAGRGGNTEAFF
v_call: TRBV4-1
d_call: .
clone_size: .
j_call: TRBJ1-1

cdr3_nt: TGTGCCAGCAGTACCGGGACTAGAGAGACCCAGTACTTC
cdr3_aa: CASSTGTRETQYF
v_call: TRBV25-1
d_call: TRBD2
clone_size: .
j_call: TRBJ2-5

cdr3_nt: TGTGCCAGCCGGGACCTTGACAGGACCCAGTACTTC
cdr3_aa: CASRDLDRTQYF
v_call: TRBV6-5
d_call: .
clone_size: .
j_call: TRBJ2-5

cdr3_nt: TGTGCCAGCAGCTCACAAGCGTCTAACTCCTACAATGAGCAGTTCTTC
cdr3_aa: CASSSQASNSYNEQFF
v_call: TRBV5-6
d_call: .
clone_size: many
j_call: TRBJ2-1

cdr3_nt: TGTGCCACCAGTCCTTCAGGACCCGAGGGCACCGGGGAGCTGTTTTTT
cdr3_aa: CATSPSGPEGTGELFF
v_call: TRBV24-1
d_call: .
clone_size: .
j_call: TRBJ2-2

cdr3_nt: TGTGCCAGCAGCTTACGAGACGCTGAAGCTTTCTTT
cdr3_aa: CASSLRDAEAFF
v_call: TRBV11-1
d_call: .
clone_size: .
j_call: TRBJ1-1

cdr3_nt: TGTGCCAGCAGACTAGGGGTCTTCACAGATACGCAGTATTTT
cdr3_aa: CASRLGVFTDTQYF
v_call: TRBV6-5
d_call: .
clone_size: .
j_call: TRBJ2-3

cdr3_nt: TGTGCCAGTAGCCCGGGACTCAGCACAGATACGCAGTATTTT
cdr3_aa: CASSPGLSTDTQYF
v_call: TRBV19
d_call: .
clone_size: .
j_call: TRBJ2-3

cdr3_nt: TGCGCCAGCAGCCAGGGTAGGGAGAGGAACTATGGCTACACCTTC
cdr3_aa: CASSQGRERNYGYTF
v_call: TRBV4-3
d_call: .
clone_size: .
j_call: TRBJ1-2

cdr3_nt: TGTGCCAGCAGCTTAACCCATTCTAGCGCTAGCACAGATACGCAGTATTTT
cdr3_aa: CASSLTHSSASTDTQYF
v_call: TRBV7-2
d_call: .
clone_size: .
j_call: TRBJ2-3

cdr3_nt: TGTGCCAGCAACTTAGTCAGGGGTTACACTGAAGCTTTCTTT
cdr3_aa: CASNLVRGYTEAFF
v_call: TRBV5-5
d_call: .
clone_size: .
j_call: TRBJ1-1

cdr3_nt: TGTGCCAGCAGCTTAGGCTTTCTAGCGGGAGGGCGAAACATTCAGTACTTC
cdr3_aa: CASSLGFLAGGRNIQYF
v_call: TRBV7-2
d_call: TRBD2
clone_size: .
j_call: TRBJ2-4

cdr3_nt: TGCGCCAGCAGCCAAGATGCGTGGGACAGGAGCTCCTACGAGCAGTACTTC
cdr3_aa: CASSQDAWDRSSYEQYF
v_call: TRBV4-3
d_call: TRBD1
clone_size: once
j_call: TRBJ2-7

cdr3_nt: TGTGCCAGCAGTTTCGGACAGCCTACAGATACGCAGTATTTT
cdr3_aa: CASSFGQPTDTQYF
v_call: TRBV5-4
d_call: .
clone_size: .
j_call: TRBJ2-3

cdr3_nt: TGTGCCAGCCGGAAACAGGGGGCGTCCTACGAGCAGTACTTC
cdr3_aa: CASRKQGASYEQYF
v_call: TRBV13
d_call: TRBD1
clone_size: many
j_call: TRBJ2-7

cdr3_nt: TGTGCCAGCAGCTCTAGTCCCACTAGCGGGAGCTCCTACAATGAGCAGTTCTTC
cdr3_aa: CASSSSPTSGSSYNEQFF
v_call: TRBV5-5
d_call: TRBD2
clone_size: .
j_call: TRBJ2-1

cdr3_nt: TGCGCCAGCAGCCTGTCCGGGACAGGGCCCTATGGGAGTGGCTACACCTTC
cdr3_aa: CASSLSGTGPYGSGYTF
v_call: TRBV4-3
d_call: TRBD1
clone_size: .
j_call: TRBJ1-2

cdr3_nt: TGTGCCAGCAGCTTAGGTAGCGGGGCTCTCACCGGGGAGCTGTTTTTT
cdr3_aa: CASSLGSGALTGELFF
v_call: TRBV7-8
d_call: TRBD2
clone_size: once
j_call: TRBJ2-2

cdr3_nt: TGTGCCAGCAGTTCCCAGCCGGATTCAAAAAACATTCAGTACTTC
cdr3_aa: CASSSQPDSKNIQYF
v_call: TRBV28
d_call: .
clone_size: .
j_call: TRBJ2-4

cdr3_nt: TGCGCCAGCAGGCGGACTAGCGGGGGGGCCTACAATGAGCAGTTCTTC
cdr3_aa: CASRRTSGGAYNEQFF
v_call: TRBV5-1
d_call: TRBD2
clone_size: few
j_call: TRBJ2-1

cdr3_nt: TGTGCCAGTAGTATTCAAGGGTTAGCGCCGTCCTACAATGAGCAGTTCTTC
cdr3_aa: CASSIQGLAPSYNEQFF
v_call: TRBV19
d_call: .
clone_size: .
j_call: TRBJ2-1

cdr3_nt: TGTGCCAGCAGTTTTACGTCGGGGGTTAACTATGGCTACACCTTC
cdr3_aa: CASSFTSGVNYGYTF
v_call: TRBV28
d_call: .
clone_size: .
j_call: TRBJ1-2

cdr3_nt: TGTGCCAGCAGCTCGACGGATGGAAACACCATATATTTT
cdr3_aa: CASSSTDGNTIYF
v_call: TRBV7-9
d_call: .
clone_size: few
j_call: TRBJ1-3

cdr3_nt: TGTGCCAGCAGCTTAGGACCGGATAGACCCTACGAGCAGTACTTC
cdr3_aa: CASSLGPDRPYEQYF
v_call: TRBV7-2
d_call: .
clone_size: .
j_call: TRBJ2-7

cdr3_nt: TGTGCCAGCAACCATCGGGGGAGCGGGGCCTACAATGAGCAGTTCTTC
cdr3_aa: CASNHRGSGAYNEQFF
v_call: TRBV3-1/TRBV3-2
d_call: TRBD2
clone_size: .
j_call: TRBJ2-1

cdr3_nt: TGCGCCAGCAGCTATAGGCCAGGGCGGGATGAGCAGTTCTTC
cdr3_aa: CASSYRPGRDEQFF
v_call: TRBV5-1
d_call: .
clone_size: .
j_call: TRBJ2-1

cdr3_nt: TGTGCCAGCAGCTTAGTTCCAGATACGCAGTATTTT
cdr3_aa: CASSLVPDTQYF
v_call: TRBV7-2
d_call: .
clone_size: .
j_call: TRBJ2-3

cdr3_nt: TGTGCCAGCTCACCGCAGGATGAGGTCGGAGGTTCACCCCTCCACTTT
cdr3_aa: CASSPQDEVGGSPLHF
v_call: TRBV18
d_call: .
clone_size: .
j_call: TRBJ1-6

cdr3_nt: TGCGCCAGCAGCTTGTGGGCAGGGGGCCGGGAGACCCAGTACTTC
cdr3_aa: CASSLWAGGRETQYF
v_call: TRBV5-1
d_call: TRBD1
clone_size: .
j_call: TRBJ2-5

cdr3_nt: TGTGCCAGCAGCCGGGGGGTGGAATCGGCCCATGAGCAGTTCTTC
cdr3_aa: CASSRGVESAHEQFF
v_call: TRBV6-5
d_call: TRBD2
clone_size: few
j_call: TRBJ2-1

cdr3_nt: TGTGCCAGTAGTATGGGTTGGACTAGCGGCAATGAGCAGTTCTTC
cdr3_aa: CASSMGWTSGNEQFF
v_call: TRBV19
d_call: TRBD2
clone_size: few
j_call: TRBJ2-1

cdr3_nt: TGTGCCAGTAGTATCTCGAAGGGGGATCAGCCCCAGCATTTT
cdr3_aa: CASSISKGDQPQHF
v_call: TRBV19
d_call: .
clone_size: .
j_call: TRBJ1-5

cdr3_nt: TGTGCCAGCAGCTTGGGACTAGCGGCTTACAATGAGCAGTTCTTC
cdr3_aa: CASSLGLAAYNEQFF
v_call: TRBV7-2
d_call: TRBD2
clone_size: .
j_call: TRBJ2-1

cdr3_nt: TGTGCCAGCAGCTCATACCCCATCCCGGGCCAGAACACTGAAGCTTTCTTT
cdr3_aa: CASSSYPIPGQNTEAFF
v_call: TRBV11-2
d_call: .
clone_size: .
j_call: TRBJ1-1

cdr3_nt: TGCGCCAGCAGCCGGGAGGGACAGGGGGCCTGGGGCTACACCTTC
cdr3_aa: CASSREGQGAWGYTF
v_call: TRBV4-3
d_call: TRBD1
clone_size: once
j_call: TRBJ1-2

cdr3_nt: TGTGCCAGCAGTTACGCCAGGGACCAGCCCCAGCATTTT
cdr3_aa: CASSYARDQPQHF
v_call: TRBV6-6
d_call: .
clone_size: .
j_call: TRBJ1-5

cdr3_nt: TGTGCCAGCAGTTTAGGAGGGTCCCGGGATACGCAGTATTTT
cdr3_aa: CASSLGGSRDTQYF
v_call: TRBV28
d_call: .
clone_size: once
j_call: TRBJ2-3

cdr3_nt: TGCAGCGTTGAAGTCTGGGACAGCCGTAACTATGGCTACACCTTC
cdr3_aa: CSVEVWDSRNYGYTF
v_call: TRBV29-1
d_call: TRBD1
clone_size: .
j_call: TRBJ1-2

cdr3_nt: TGTGCCAGTAGTCTGGGGATTAGCGGGCACTACAATGAGCAGTTCTTC
cdr3_aa: CASSLGISGHYNEQFF
v_call: TRBV19
d_call: TRBD2
clone_size: .
j_call: TRBJ2-1

cdr3_nt: TGTGCCAGCAGTTACTCGGCTAGCGGGGGAAAAGAGACCCAGTACTTC
cdr3_aa: CASSYSASGGKETQYF
v_call: TRBV6-2/TRBV6-3
d_call: TRBD2
clone_size: .
j_call: TRBJ2-5

cdr3_nt: TGTGCCAGCAGCCTCGCAGGCCCGCTCACCGGGGAGCTGTTTTTT
cdr3_aa: CASSLAGPLTGELFF
v_call: TRBV11-2
d_call: .
clone_size: .
j_call: TRBJ2-2

cdr3_nt: TGTGCCAGTAGTATTGTTGGAGGGGCCAACGTCCTGACTTTC
cdr3_aa: CASSIVGGANVLTF
v_call: TRBV19
d_call: .
clone_size: .
j_call: TRBJ2-6

cdr3_nt: TGCGCCAGCAGCTTGGCTGGGGGGCCTAACGAGCAGTACTTC
cdr3_aa: CASSLAGGPNEQYF
v_call: TRBV5-1
d_call: .
clone_size: .
j_call: TRBJ2-7

cdr3_nt: TGTGCCAGCAGTTCCTCGATGGGACTGGGCGGCACCGGGGAGCTGTTTTTT
cdr3_aa: CASSSSMGLGGTGELFF
v_call: TRBV28
d_call: .
clone_size: .
j_call: TRBJ2-2

cdr3_nt: TGTGCCAGCAGCCCAGGGGGCACCGGGGAGCTGTTTTTT
cdr3_aa: CASSPGGTGELFF
v_call: TRBV4-2
d_call: TRBD1
clone_size: .
j_call: TRBJ2-2

cdr3_nt: TGTGCCAGCAGCTTAGTGTCTGAAGCTTTCTTT
cdr3_aa: CASSLVSEAFF
v_call: TRBV7-9
d_call: .
clone_size: once
j_call: TRBJ1-1

cdr3_nt: TGTGCCAGCAGTCGGGACGAGATCCGCACCGGGGAGCTGTTTTTT
cdr3_aa: CASSRDEIRTGELFF
v_call: TRBV6-5
d_call: .
clone_size: .
j_call: TRBJ2-2

cdr3_nt: TGTGCCAGTAGTTGGGCAAGCGGGACCGTTAGCAATCAGCCCCAGCATTTT
cdr3_aa: CASSWASGTVSNQPQHF
v_call: TRBV19
d_call: .
clone_size: .
j_call: TRBJ1-5

cdr3_nt: TGTGCCAGTGCGACAGGGGATGTTTTGTCTAACTATGGCTACACCTTC
cdr3_aa: CASATGDVLSNYGYTF
v_call: TRBV5-6
d_call: TRBD1
clone_size: .
j_call: TRBJ1-2

cdr3_nt: TGTGCCAGCAGCTTGATTCGACAGACTTCGGACGAGCAGTACTTC
cdr3_aa: CASSLIRQTSDEQYF
v_call: TRBV5-6
d_call: .
clone_size: .
j_call: TRBJ2-7

cdr3_nt: TGTGCCAGCAGCGTAGGCAGCGGACTCTCCTACGAGCAGTACTTC
cdr3_aa: CASSVGSGLSYEQYF
v_call: TRBV9
d_call: .
clone_size: .
j_call: TRBJ2-7

cdr3_nt: TGTGCCAGTAGTATCTATGAAAAACTGTTTTTT
cdr3_aa: CASSIYEKLFF
v_call: TRBV19
d_call: .
clone_size: .
j_call: TRBJ1-4

cdr3_nt: TGTGCCAGCAGTTTTTCTCGACAGTTTGAAGCTTTCTTT
cdr3_aa: CASSFSRQFEAFF
v_call: TRBV27
d_call: .
clone_size: .
j_call: TRBJ1-1